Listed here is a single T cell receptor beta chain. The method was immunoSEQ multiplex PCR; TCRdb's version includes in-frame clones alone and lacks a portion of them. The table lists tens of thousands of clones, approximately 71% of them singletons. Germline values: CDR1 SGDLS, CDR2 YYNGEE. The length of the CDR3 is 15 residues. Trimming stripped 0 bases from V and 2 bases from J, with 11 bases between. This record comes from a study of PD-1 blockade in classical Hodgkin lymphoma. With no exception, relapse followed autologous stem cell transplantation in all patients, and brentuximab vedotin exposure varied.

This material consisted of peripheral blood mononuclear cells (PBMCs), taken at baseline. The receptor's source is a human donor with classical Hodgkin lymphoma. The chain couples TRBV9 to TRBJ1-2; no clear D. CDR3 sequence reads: CASSVEKGFNYGYTF. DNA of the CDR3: TGTGCCAGCAGCGTAGAAAAGGGCTTCAACTATGGCTACACCTTC. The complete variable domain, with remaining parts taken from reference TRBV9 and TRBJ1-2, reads DSGVTQTPKHLITATGQRVTLRCSPRSGDLSVYWYQQSLDQGLQFLIQYYNGEERAKGNILERFSAQQFPDLHSELNLSSLELGDSALYFCASSVEKGFNYGYTFGSGTRLTVV.